This T cell receptor (beta chain) was obtained from a study of blood T cell repertoires in COVID-19. Study-wide background: The cDNA or gDNA used as material had been derived from T cells, B-cell-depleted T cells, or PBMCs.

Sequenced by immunoSEQ multiplex PCR; TCRdb stores in-frame clones only, minus some. The sample shows about 250,000 clones, over 65% of them seen only once. This clone was observed at least ten times. The source of this sequence is a woman of 80 years or more with acute or convalescent COVID-19. The sample comprised peripheral blood.

The DNA of the CDR3 is TGTGCCAGCAGCTTAGAGGCGACTAGCGGGGGCGGCGAGCAGTACTTC. Amino acid sequence: CASSLEATSGGGEQYF. The chain has TRBV7-6 and TRBJ2-7, with 12 positions matching TRBD2. This CDR3 is built from 16 residues. Germline lookup yields CDR1 SGHVS and CDR2 FNYEAQ. Trimming cost V 1 base and J 6 bases; bases outside gene matches: 7.